This TCR beta chain was captured by sequencing in a study of blood T cell repertoires in COVID-19. Study-wide background: The United States, Italy and Spain were the sources of the acute and convalescent COVID-19 samples.

The study counted Cohort 3 donors as recovered given two negative PCRs, clearance, or symptom resolution. Germline V gene lookup returns CDR1 SGHTA and CDR2 FQGNSA. The ends lost 1 base at V and 6 bases at J; junction bases unmatched: 8. The CDR3 is 16 amino acids. In the authors' workflow: Amplification from reference gene primers served as the basis for estimated nucleated cell counts. Profiled with immunoSEQ multiplex PCR; TCRdb holds only in-frame clones, not every one. The V and J calls and clone size were taken over from that table, and D and trimming were inferred from the DNA. The sample has roughly 200,000 clones, 82% seen once; the top ten hold about an eighth.

The genes are TRBV7-2 and TRBJ2-1; 8 bases align to TRBD2. The sample was PBMCs or T cells enriched from blood (not recorded which). This TCR was recovered from a man in his forties or fifties who had recovered from COVID-19. CDR3 in amino acids: CASSLVGGTRINEQFF. The CDR3 region has the DNA TGTGCCAGCAGCTTAGTGGGGGGGACTAGGATCAATGAGCAGTTCTTC.